The sequence of this TCR beta chain was determined in a study of shared clonotypes between healthy human individuals. Caucasian adults living in Nashville, Tennessee, provided all samples. Genomic DNA of each subset was evenly split across several immunoSEQ plates. Profiling relied on immunoSEQ multiplex PCR, and the TCRdb table lists in-frame clones only, not all of them. The table includes about 980,000 clones, 76% detected once. With V trimmed by 0 bases and J by 1 base, 4 bases remained unmatched. The CDR3 extends over 17 amino acids. Per germline, CDR1 KGHSH and CDR2 LQKENI. The chain employs TRBV18 and TRBJ2-2, with TRBD2 matching over 8 bases. Sequencing was done on a sample of memory CD4+ T cells sorted from blood. The subset is: CD45RA-negative fraction. The sequence came from a man between 18 and 29 years old in good health. The CDR3 nucleotides are TGTGCCAGCTCACCACCCTTCGGGAGGGAGAACACCGGGGAGCTGTTTTTT. It yields the protein CASSPPFGRENTGELFF. Supplemented by reference TRBV18 and TRBJ2-2, the full variable domain reads NAGVMQNPRHLVRRRGQEARLRCSPMKGHSHVYWYRQLPEEGLKFMVYLQKENIIDESGMPKERFSAEFPKEGPSILRIQQVVRGDSAAYFCASSPPFGRENTGELFFGEGSRLTVL.